The source of this T cell receptor beta chain is a study of blood T cell repertoires in COVID-19. Study information: The United States, Italy and Spain provided the acute and convalescent COVID-19 samples.

V was pared by 4 bases and J by 7 bases, with 6 bases between. Germline V gene lookup returns CDR1 KGHDR and CDR2 SFDVKD. This CDR3 contains 11 residues. Sequencing used immunoSEQ multiplex PCR; TCRdb keeps in-frame clones, though not all of them. The sample carries around 370,000 clones, around 90% recorded once. Sequenced input: PBMCs or T cells enriched from blood (not recorded which). This sequence was found in a woman aged 18-29 years who had recovered from COVID-19. The gene calls are TRBV24-1 and TRBJ1-1; unclear D gene. This CDR3 is CATSEGLEAFF. CDR3 nucleotides: TGTGCCACCAGTGAAGGACTTGAAGCTTTCTTT.